One and the same sample provided the 19 T cell receptor beta chains below, sequenced in a study of PD-1 blockade in classical Hodgkin lymphoma. Assay: immunoSEQ multiplex PCR; the TCRdb copy retains only in-frame clones and omits some. Among approximately 61,000 clones listed, around 87% were seen once. After autologous stem cell transplantation all patients relapsed, and prior brentuximab vedotin exposure differed between cohorts. This sample comprised peripheral blood mononuclear cells (PBMCs), obtained at baseline. The receptors were gathered from a human donor with classical Hodgkin lymphoma.

The chain employs TRBV7-3 and TRBJ2-3; D call uncertain. The V end lost 0 bases, the J end lost 4 bases, and 17 bases lay between the germline ends. The CDR3 length is 17 residues. Germline V gene data show CDR1 as SGHTA and CDR2 as FQGTGA. CDR3 bases: TGTGCCAGCAGCTTAACACTCAACGGACCTTTCGCAGATACGCAGTATTTT. This translates into CASSLTLNGPFADTQYF.

This chain connects TRBV6-1 to TRBJ1-1; D remains unclear. The CDR3 contains 11 residues. Germline V CDR1 and CDR2: MNHNS, SASEGT. The germline V and J ends were trimmed by 8 bases and 4 bases, with 8 bases remaining between them. The CDR3: CASEYRTEAFF. CDR3 in DNA: TGTGCCAGCGAATACCGCACTGAAGCTTTCTTT.

The rearrangement uses TRBV7-9 and TRBJ1-2; D not certain. Trimming took 7 bases from V and 8 from J, leaving 11 bases between them. The CDR3 is 11 amino acids. Germline loops: CDR1 SEHNR, CDR2 FQNEAQ (reference sequence). CDR3 sequence: CASTPSGGYTF. The CDR3 nucleotides are TGTGCCAGCACCCCAAGCGGGGGCTACACCTTC.

The chain couples TRBV11-2 to TRBJ1-1, with D tentatively TRBD1 (6 bases). V was shortened by 0 bases and J by 4 bases, with 9 bases between the two germline ends. The CDR3 covers 14 residues. From germline, CDR1 is SGHAT and CDR2 FQNNGV. The CDR3: CASSLEGATTEAFF. In DNA form, the CDR3 reads TGTGCCAGCAGCTTAGAGGGGGCTACCACTGAAGCTTTCTTT.

The chain combines TRBV30 with TRBJ2-1; TRBD2 is a possible D gene (6 bases). The CDR3 runs 15 residues. The V gene's germline CDR1 is GTSNPN and CDR2 SVGIG (reference sequence). V was pared by 1 base and J by 10 bases, with 20 bases between. The CDR3 reads CAWSDPGLARDEQFF. Written as DNA, the CDR3 is TGTGCCTGGAGTGATCCGGGACTGGCTCGTGACGAGCAGTTCTTC.

The chain joins TRBV5-1 to TRBJ2-7, with D maybe TRBD2 (5 bases). This CDR3 has 17 amino acids. Germline CDR1 is SGHRS and CDR2 is YFSETQ. V was pared by 1 base and J by 3 bases, with 20 bases between. The CDR3 spells CASSLYGSLLDDYEQYF. CDR3 in DNA: TGCGCCAGCAGCTTGTATGGGAGTCTACTCGACGACTACGAGCAGTACTTC.

This clone was seen a single time. The V gene is TRBV5-1, the J gene TRBJ2-5, with 9 positions matching TRBD2. The CDR3 is 16 amino acids. J lost 1 base, V lost 0 bases, and 4 bases had no gene match. CDR1 is SGHRS, CDR2 YFSETQ, per germline. The CDR3 coding sequence is TGCGCCAGCAGCTTGGTTCATAGCGGGGGCCAAGAGACCCAGTACTTC. This sequence encodes CASSLVHSGGQETQYF. The whole variable domain, remainder taken from reference TRBV5-1 and TRBJ2-5, is KAGVTQTPRYLIKTRGQQVTLSCSPISGHRSVSWYQQTPGQGLQFLFEYFSETQRNKGNFPGRFSGRQFSNSRSEMNVSTLELGDSALYLCASSLVHSGGQETQYFGPGTRLLVL.

This chain joins TRBV6-5 and TRBJ2-7; D is undetermined. Germline loops: CDR1 MNHEY, CDR2 SVGAGI. The CDR3 has 14 amino acids. V lost 7 bases, J lost 0 bases, and 13 bases lay in between. As DNA, the CDR3 is TGTGCCAGCAAACGGACGGCCAGCTCCTACGAGCAGTACTTC. Amino acid sequence: CASKRTASSYEQYF.

The chain uses TRBV18 and TRBJ2-3; TRBD2 matches 9 bases. In germline, CDR1 is KGHSH, CDR2 LQKENI. V gave up 2 bases and J gave up 0 bases; unmatched junction bases: 3. This CDR3 spans 16 amino acids. In DNA form, the CDR3 reads TGTGCCAGCTCACCATGGCTAGCGGGGAGCACAGATACGCAGTATTTT. It codes for CASSPWLAGSTDTQYF.

This sequence joins TRBV6-5 and TRBJ1-1, with D possibly TRBD1 on 5 matching bases. Trimming removed 0 bases at V and 1 base at J, with 6 bases between. Germline-derived CDR1 and CDR2 are MNHEY and SVGAGI. This CDR3 comprises 14 residues. The CDR3 DNA is TGTGCCAGCAGTTACTCGGGGGGGAACACTGAAGCTTTCTTT. Translating it yields CASSYSGGNTEAFF.

The gene calls are TRBV5-1 and TRBJ2-7; D is perhaps TRBD1 or TRBD2 (5 bases each). Looked up from germline, CDR1 is SGHRS and CDR2 is YFSETQ. The CDR3 spans 15 residues. Trimming took 1 base from V and 3 from J, leaving 14 bases between them. The CDR3 DNA reads as TGCGCCAGCAGCTTGTCACGGGACGGCTACTACGAGCAGTACTTC. Translating gives CASSLSRDGYYEQYF.

This clone was seen only once. The chain has TRBV30 and TRBJ2-1, with D possibly matching TRBD2 (5 bases). Germline CDR1 is GTSNPN and CDR2 is SVGIG (reference sequence). Trimming stripped 8 bases from V and 7 bases from J, with 18 bases between. The CDR3 is 13 residues long. The CDR3 DNA follows: TGTGCCGGACGACCCTCGGAGGCAAATGAGCAGTTCTTC. Translated, it gives CAGRPSEANEQFF.

The V call is TRBV19, the J call TRBJ1-4; D gene ambiguous. Between the trimmed V and J ends, which lost 3 bases and 6 bases, there was a span of 8 bases. Germline CDR1 LNHDA, CDR2 SQIVND (reference sequence). This CDR3 has 13 residues. The DNA for the CDR3 is TGTGCCAGTAGTATTACGACACATGAAAAACTGTTTTTT. Amino acid sequence: CASSITTHEKLFF.

The chain employs TRBV7-2 and TRBJ2-6; D not certain. Germline CDR1 SGHTA, CDR2 FQGNSA. The CDR3 contains 16 residues. The ends were cut back, 4 bases at V and 2 bases at J, with 12 bases in the middle. The CDR3 sequence is CASSSPLAPGANVLTF. The CDR3 DNA follows: TGTGCCAGCAGCTCCCCTCTCGCCCCTGGGGCCAACGTCCTGACTTTC. Based on the CDR3 plus reference TRBV7-2 and TRBJ2-6, the full variable domain is GAGVSQSPSNKVTEKGKDVELRCDPISGHTALYWYRQSLGQGLEFLIYFQGNSAPDKSGLPSDRFSAERTGGSVSTLTIQRTQQEDSAVYLCASSSPLAPGANVLTFGAGSRLTVL.

The chain employs TRBV18 and TRBJ2-1, with no clear D. The germline V gene encodes CDR1 KGHSH and CDR2 LQKENI. This CDR3 has 15 residues. Between the trimmed V and J ends, which lost 3 bases and 10 bases, there was a span of 19 bases. The CDR3 bases are TGTGCCAGCTCACCGTCCTGGGGTCAGGCTCTGGAGCAGTTCTTC. Protein sequence: CASSPSWGQALEQFF.

This chain joins TRBV6-1 and TRBJ1-5; D uncertain. This CDR3 contains 16 residues. In germline, CDR1 is MNHNS, CDR2 SASEGT. The V gene lost 1 base and the J gene lost 4 bases, with 14 bases spanning the gap. This CDR3 is CASSEGVVRFNQPQHF. CDR3 sequence (DNA): TGTGCCAGCAGTGAAGGTGTGGTTAGGTTTAATCAGCCCCAGCATTTT.

The genes are TRBV4-1 and TRBJ1-4, with a weak D call TRBD1 (5 bases). CDR3 length equals 14 residues. Per the germline V gene, CDR1 is MGHRA and CDR2 is YSYEKL. Trimming stripped 4 bases from V and 5 bases from J, with 11 bases between. The CDR3 is CASSPTGANEKLFF. The CDR3 DNA reads TGCGCCAGCAGCCCCACCGGGGCCAATGAAAAACTGTTTTTT.

V and J are TRBV2 and TRBJ2-5; D might be TRBD2 (7 bases). The V end was cut by 4 bases, the J end by 1 base, with 13 bases between. Germline CDR1 and CDR2: SNHLY and FYNNEI. This CDR3 is built from 15 residues. This chain's CDR3 is CASSGVAGAQETQYF. The CDR3 DNA reads TGTGCCAGCAGTGGAGTGGCGGGGGCCCAAGAGACCCAGTACTTC.

This rearrangement joins TRBV6-1 to TRBJ1-5; 10 nucleotides agree with TRBD1. Germline V gene data show CDR1 as MNHNS and CDR2 as SASEGT. J lost 3 bases, V lost 2 bases, and 4 bases had no gene match. The length of the CDR3 is 16 residues. CDR3 DNA sequence: TGTGCCAGCAGTGAATCTGGGACAGGGGCCAATCAGCCCCAGCATTTT. Amino acids: CASSESGTGANQPQHF.